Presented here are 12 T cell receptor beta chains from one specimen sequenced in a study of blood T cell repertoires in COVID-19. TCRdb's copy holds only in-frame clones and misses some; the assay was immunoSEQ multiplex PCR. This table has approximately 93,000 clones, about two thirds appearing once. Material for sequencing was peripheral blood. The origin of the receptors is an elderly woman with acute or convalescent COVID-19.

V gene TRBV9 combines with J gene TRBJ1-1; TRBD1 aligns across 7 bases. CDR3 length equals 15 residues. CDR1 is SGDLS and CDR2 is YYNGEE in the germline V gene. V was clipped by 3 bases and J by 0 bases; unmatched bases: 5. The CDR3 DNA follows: TGTGCCAGCAGCGAGGATACAGGGGTGAACACTGAAGCTTTCTTT. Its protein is CASSEDTGVNTEAFF. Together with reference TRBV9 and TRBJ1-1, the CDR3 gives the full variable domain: DSGVTQTPKHLITATGQRVTLRCSPRSGDLSVYWYQQSLDQGLQFLIQYYNGEERAKGNILERFSAQQFPDLHSELNLSSLELGDSALYFCASSEDTGVNTEAFFGQGTRLTVV.

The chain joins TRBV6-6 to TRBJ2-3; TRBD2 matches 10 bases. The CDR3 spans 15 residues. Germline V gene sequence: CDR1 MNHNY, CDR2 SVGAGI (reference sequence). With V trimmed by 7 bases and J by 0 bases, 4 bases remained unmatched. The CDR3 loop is CASTDSGGSTDTQYF. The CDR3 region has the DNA TGTGCCAGCACCGATAGCGGGGGGAGCACAGATACGCAGTATTTT.

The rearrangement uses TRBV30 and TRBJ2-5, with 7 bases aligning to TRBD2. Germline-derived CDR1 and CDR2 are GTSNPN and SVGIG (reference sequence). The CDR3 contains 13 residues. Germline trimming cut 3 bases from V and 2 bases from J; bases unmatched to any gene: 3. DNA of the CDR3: TGTGCCTGGAGCGGGGGACTACAAGAGACCCAGTACTTC. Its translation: CAWSGGLQETQYF.

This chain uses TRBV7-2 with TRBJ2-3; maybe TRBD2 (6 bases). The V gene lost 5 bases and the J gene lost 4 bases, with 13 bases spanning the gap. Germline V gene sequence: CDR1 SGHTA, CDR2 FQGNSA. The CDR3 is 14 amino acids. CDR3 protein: CASSQTSYSDTQYF. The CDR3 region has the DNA TGTGCCAGCAGCCAGACTAGTTATTCAGATACGCAGTATTTT.

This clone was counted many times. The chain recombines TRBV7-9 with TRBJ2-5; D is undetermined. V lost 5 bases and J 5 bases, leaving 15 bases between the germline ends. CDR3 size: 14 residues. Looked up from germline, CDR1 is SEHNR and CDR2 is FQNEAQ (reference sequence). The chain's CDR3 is CASSPPRPGETQYF. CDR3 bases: TGTGCCAGCAGCCCTCCGAGGCCTGGGGAGACCCAGTACTTC. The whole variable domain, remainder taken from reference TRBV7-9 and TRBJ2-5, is DTGVSQNPRHKITKRGQNVTFRCDPISEHNRLYWYRQTLGQGPEFLTYFQNEAQLEKSRLLSDRFSAERPKGSFSTLEIQRTEQGDSAMYLCASSPPRPGETQYFGPGTRLLVL.

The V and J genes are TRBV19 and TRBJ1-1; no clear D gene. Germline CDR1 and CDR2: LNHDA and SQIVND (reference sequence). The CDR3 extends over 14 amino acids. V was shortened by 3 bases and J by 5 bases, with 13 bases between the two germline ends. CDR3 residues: CASSITGGRTEAFF. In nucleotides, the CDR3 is TGTGCCAGTAGTATTACGGGAGGGAGGACTGAAGCTTTCTTT.

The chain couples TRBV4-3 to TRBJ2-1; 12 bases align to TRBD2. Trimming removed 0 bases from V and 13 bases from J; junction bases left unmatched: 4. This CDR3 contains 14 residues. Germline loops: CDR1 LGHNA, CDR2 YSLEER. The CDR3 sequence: CASSQDLAGGRQFF. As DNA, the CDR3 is TGCGCCAGCAGCCAAGATCTAGCGGGGGGGCGCCAGTTCTTC.

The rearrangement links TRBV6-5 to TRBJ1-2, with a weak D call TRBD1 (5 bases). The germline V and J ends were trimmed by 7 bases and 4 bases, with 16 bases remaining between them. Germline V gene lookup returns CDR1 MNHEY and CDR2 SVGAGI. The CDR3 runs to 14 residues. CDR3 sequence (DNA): TGTGCCAGCAAAGTTTTACAGGAGAGCTATGGCTACACCTTC. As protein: CASKVLQESYGYTF.

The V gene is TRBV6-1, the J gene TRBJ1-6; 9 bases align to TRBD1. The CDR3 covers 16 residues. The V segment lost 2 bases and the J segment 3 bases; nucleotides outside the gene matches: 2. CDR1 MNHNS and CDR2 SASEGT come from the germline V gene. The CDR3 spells CASSEKTGGYNSPLHF. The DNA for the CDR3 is TGTGCCAGCAGTGAAAAGACAGGGGGCTATAATTCACCCCTCCACTTT.

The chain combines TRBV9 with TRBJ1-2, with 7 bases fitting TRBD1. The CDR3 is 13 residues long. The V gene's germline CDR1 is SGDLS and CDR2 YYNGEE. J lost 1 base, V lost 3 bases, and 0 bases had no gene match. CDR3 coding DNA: TGTGCCAGCAGCGACAGGGGTAACTATGGCTACACCTTC. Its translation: CASSDRGNYGYTF.

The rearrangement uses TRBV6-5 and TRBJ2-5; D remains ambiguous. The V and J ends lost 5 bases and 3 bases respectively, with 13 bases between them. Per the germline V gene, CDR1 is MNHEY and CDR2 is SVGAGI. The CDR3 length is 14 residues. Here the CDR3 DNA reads TGTGCCAGCAGTATCGACCCGAGGAAAGAGACCCAGTACTTC. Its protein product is CASSIDPRKETQYF.

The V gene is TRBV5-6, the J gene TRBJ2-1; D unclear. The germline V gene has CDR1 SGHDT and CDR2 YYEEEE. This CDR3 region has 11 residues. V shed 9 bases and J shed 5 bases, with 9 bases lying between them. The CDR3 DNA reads TGTGCCACGAGGCGCAACAATGAGCAGTTCTTC. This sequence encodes CATRRNNEQFF.